Below are 2 T cell receptor beta chains sequenced from a single sample in a study of CD8+ T cells in alopecia areata. Extracted from the samples, RNA was reverse transcribed into cDNA to serve as the sequencing template. The table came from immunoSEQ multiplex PCR; TCRdb's copy has only in-frame clones and leaves some out. The sample holds tens of thousands of clones, about 44% seen once. Sequencing used CD8+ T cells sorted from blood, obtained at week 0. These receptors all come from a human donor with alopecia areata.

V is TRBV5-4 and J is TRBJ2-6; 12 bases line up with TRBD1. Germline trimming cut 7 bases from V and 0 bases from J; bases unmatched to any gene: 11. This CDR3 has 19 residues. Germline loops: CDR1 SGHNT, CDR2 YYREEE (reference sequence). CDR3 DNA sequence: TGTGCCAGCCGCGGGACAGGGGGCGTTCCTCGCTCTGGGGCCAACGTCCTGACTTTC. It specifies CASRGTGGVPRSGANVLTF.

The chain employs TRBV6-5 and TRBJ1-1; D uncertain. V lost 7 bases and J lost 5, with 14 bases in between. This CDR3 comprises 13 residues. CDR1 and CDR2 (germline): MNHEY, SVGAGI. CDR3 in amino acids: CASTWSGGTEAFF. CDR3 bases: TGTGCCAGCACGTGGTCCGGAGGAACTGAAGCTTTCTTT.